Listed below are T cell receptor beta chains from one sample, sequenced in a study of blood T cell repertoires in COVID-19. TCRdb's table, derived via immunoSEQ multiplex PCR, lists solely in-frame clones and lacks some. The sample yields hundreds of thousands of clones, roughly 86% seen once. The sequenced sample consisted of peripheral blood. The receptor source for this set is a woman aged 60-70 years with COVID-19, enrolled during active disease. The conserved cysteine and the conserved F or W are not part of the CDR3 here. Fields, in order: J gene, clone size, D gene, V gene, CDR3 protein. The D gene is left open where the match is weak. Clone size is given for some rows only: seen once, a few or many times, or a class if the clone is expanded.

TRBJ1-5 | once | - | TRBV9 | ASSVGWGVRQPQH
TRBJ1-1 | once | TRBD1 | TRBV5-1 | ASSKAPRQGYTEAF
TRBJ2-2 | - | TRBD1 | TRBV15 | ATKLDGTGLTGELF
TRBJ2-1 | - | - | TRBV25-1 | ASSDPGDVYNEQF
TRBJ2-1 | - | TRBD1 | TRBV5-4 | ASSLIQGAYNEQF
TRBJ1-1 | - | - | TRBV6-4 | ASSDSWLNTEAF
TRBJ2-2 | - | TRBD2 | TRBV7-3 | ASSQLAGGLTGELF
TRBJ2-2 | - | TRBD2 | TRBV11-2 | ASSLALLAGGHTGELF
TRBJ1-4 | - | - | TRBV19 | ASRGLGRPQHGNEKLF
TRBJ2-7 | once | - | TRBV6-5 | ASNPSQPLYEQY
TRBJ1-5 | - | - | TRBV9 | ASSVALNQPQH
TRBJ2-5 | - | - | TRBV29-1 | SVEDPTVGETQY
TRBJ1-1 | - | TRBD1 | TRBV30 | AWSNRGGNTEAF
TRBJ2-1 | - | - | TRBV9 | ASSVESRPLNEQF
TRBJ2-1 | - | TRBD2 | TRBV12-5 | ASGLGTSIGAYNEQF
TRBJ1-2 | - | TRBD1 | TRBV5-1 | ASSMMGDRGYGYT
TRBJ2-3 | - | TRBD2 | TRBV6-6 | ASSYWAGVTDTQY
TRBJ2-4 | - | TRBD1 | TRBV6-1 | ASSEGDRGGQNIQY
TRBJ2-5 | - | TRBD2 | TRBV19 | ASNSGAFQETQY
TRBJ1-4 | - | - | TRBV27 | ASSFRGGNEKLF
TRBJ1-2 | - | - | TRBV7-2 | ASSLALRGNGYT
TRBJ2-7 | - | - | TRBV5-1 | ASSLGGGLSYEQY
TRBJ1-6 | - | - | TRBV3-1/TRBV3-2 | ASSQIAVGSSSPLH
TRBJ1-2 | - | - | TRBV11-2 | ASSLEGRANYGYT
TRBJ1-4 | - | - | TRBV28 | ASSVQPTNEKLF
TRBJ1-1 | - | - | TRBV12-3/TRBV12-4 | ASSLRDTEAF
TRBJ1-2 | once | - | TRBV18 | ASSHESTGVPYGYT
TRBJ2-7 | - | TRBD1 | TRBV30 | AWSVGRTGMGEQY
TRBJ2-5 | - | - | TRBV7-2 | ASSLVEWDSYQETQY
TRBJ1-6 | few | TRBD1 | TRBV30 | ASPEGQGRINSPLH
TRBJ1-1 | - | - | TRBV3-1/TRBV3-2 | ASSRGDVNTEAF
TRBJ2-3 | - | - | TRBV7-9 | ASSLSQGHTQY
TRBJ1-2 | - | TRBD1 | TRBV7-2 | ASSRDREYGYT